The source of this T cell receptor beta chain is a study of CD4 and CD8 cells across lung adenocarcinoma regions. The patients had localized lung adenocarcinoma, a non-small cell subtype. Judged by abundance, this clonotype is medium-sized (0.01 to 0.1%). The V gene's germline CDR1 is MNHNS and CDR2 SASEGT. With 6 bases removed from V and 0 bases from J, the gap between germline ends came to 11 bases. CDR3 length: 15 residues. TCRdb reprocessed the PCR reads with MiXCR, giving one entry per CDR3 protein. In the table there are more than 3,000 distinct CDR3 sequences, 58% of which are singletons. The TCR was taken from a female donor with lung adenocarcinoma. The CD4 and CD8 labels of this study may be unreliable. V and J are TRBV6-1 and TRBJ2-2; a weak D match, TRBD2 (6 bases). The sample taken for sequencing was CD4+ T cells from the center of a lung tumor. In DNA form, the CDR3 reads TGTGCCAGCAGCGCACGCGGGGCGAACACCGGGGAGCTGTTTTTT. It codes for CASSARGANTGELFF.